This T cell receptor beta chain was obtained from a study of OX40 agonist ivuxolimab in advanced cancers. The study's findings and limits: The study observed clonal expansion of CD4+ and CD8+ blood T cells by week 6 at 0.1 to 3.0 mg/kg. Normalized T-cell clonal expansion was also low in some nonresponders.

Repertoires were generated with immunoSEQ multiplex PCR, while TCRdb's copy carries only in-frame clones and drops some. Counted here are some 26,000 clones, about 85% occurring once; the ten biggest clones make up 33%. In this sample, this clone turned up a few times. What it binds is not known. The clonotype was recovered from an adult with an advanced solid tumor such as melanoma, head and neck, liver or kidney cancer. The starting material was CD4+ or CD8+ T cells sorted from blood, obtained in a trial of the OX40 agonist ivuxolimab.

CDR3 nucleotides: TGTGCCAGCAGAGCCGGGACAGGGATTCAGTCCGAGCAGTACTTC. It codes for CASRAGTGIQSEQYF. The chain carries TRBV7-9 and TRBJ2-7, with 9 bases matching TRBD1. The CDR3 spans 15 residues. Germline V lookup: CDR1 SEHNR, CDR2 FQNEAQ (reference sequence). The ends lost 6 bases at V and 6 bases at J; junction bases unmatched: 12.